The clone carrying this T cell receptor (beta chain) was counted many times. The record originates from a study of T cells in Graves' hyperthyroidism and ophthalmopathy. Amplified TCR beta CDR3 regions derived from RNA transcripts. Carried out on the TCR CDR3, a first-round RT-PCR used the HTBI primer set. Each CDR3 protein gets one entry after TCRdb re-called the multiplex PCR reads with MiXCR. The table lists 94,000 or so distinct CDR3 sequences, under 65% of them singletons. Unmatched junction bases numbered 4, after V lost 0 bases and J lost 5 bases. CDR3 length: 14 residues. Germline V lookup: CDR1 SGDLS, CDR2 YYNGEE.

Material for sequencing was blood. The source of this sequence is a woman aged 35 to 49 with Graves' hyperthyroidism. V gene TRBV9 combines with J gene TRBJ2-5; TRBD1 matches at 7 bases. CDR3 sequence reads: CASSVGGGAETQYF. The CDR3 coding sequence is TGTGCCAGCAGCGTAGGAGGGGGCGCGGAGACCCAGTACTTC.